This T cell receptor beta chain was captured in a study of T cell changes during pregnancy in multiple sclerosis. Germline CDR1 and CDR2: MNHEY and SVGAGI. J lost 1 base, V lost 6 bases, and 3 bases had no gene match. This CDR3 spans 14 amino acids. The protocol was immunoSEQ multiplex PCR, while the TCRdb copy is restricted to in-frame clones and leaves out a portion. The sample has roughly 58,000 clones, roughly 90% seen once. The chain recombines TRBV6-5 with TRBJ1-1; 9 bases are a match to TRBD1. The sample in question was CD4+ T cells from peripheral blood mononuclear cells, obtained after pregnancy. This clonotype originated in a female donor in good health, enrolled as a control in a pregnancy study. In DNA, the CDR3 is TGTGCCAGCAGCACGGGACAGGGGAACACTGAAGCTTTCTTT. Amino acid sequence: CASSTGQGNTEAFF.